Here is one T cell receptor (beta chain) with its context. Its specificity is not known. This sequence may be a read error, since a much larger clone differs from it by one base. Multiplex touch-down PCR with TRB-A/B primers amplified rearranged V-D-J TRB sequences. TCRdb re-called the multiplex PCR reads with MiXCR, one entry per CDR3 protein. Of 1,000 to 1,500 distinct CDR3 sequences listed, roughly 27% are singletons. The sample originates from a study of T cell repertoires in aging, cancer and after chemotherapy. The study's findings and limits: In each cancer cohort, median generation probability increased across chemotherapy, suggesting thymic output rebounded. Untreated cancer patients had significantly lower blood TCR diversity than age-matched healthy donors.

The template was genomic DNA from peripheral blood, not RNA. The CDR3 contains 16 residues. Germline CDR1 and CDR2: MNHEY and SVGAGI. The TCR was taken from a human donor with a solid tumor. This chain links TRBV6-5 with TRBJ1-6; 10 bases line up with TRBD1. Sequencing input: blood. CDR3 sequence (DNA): TGTGCCAGCAAAACCGGGACAGGGGCCACTAATTTACCCCTCCACTTT. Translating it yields CASKTGTGATNLPLHF.